A selection of T cell receptor beta chains follows, all from one sample in a study of cytomegalovirus exposure and HLA in healthy donors. Generated by immunoSEQ multiplex PCR, the TCRdb table keeps only in-frame clones and is missing some. The sample has roughly 70,000 clones, approximately 90% seen once. Sequencing was carried out using PBMCs. The receptors were sampled from a woman aged 18-29 years in good health and CMV-seropositive. The CDR3 runs from the conserved cysteine through the conserved F or W. Each record gives: D gene, clone size, J gene, V gene, CDR3 DNA, CDR3 protein. D genes are given only for firm matches. Clone size is shown for a subset of rows, as once, few, many or a class of expanded clone.

>.|.|TRBJ1-1|TRBV30
TGTGCCTGGAGTGTACTGGACACTGAAGCTTTCTTT
CAWSVLDTEAFF
>TRBD1|.|TRBJ2-2|TRBV6-1
TGTGCCAGCAGGGGACAGTTCACCGGGGAGCTGTTTTTT
CASRGQFTGELFF
>TRBD1|.|TRBJ2-7|TRBV4-1
TGCGCCAGCAGCCAAGGCACCGGGACAGGGTCGTACGAGCAGTACTTC
CASSQGTGTGSYEQYF
>.|.|TRBJ2-7|TRBV27
TGTGCCAGCAGTTTAACCCTCGGGGGTTCAGGCGAGCAGTACTTC
CASSLTLGGSGEQYF
>.|.|TRBJ2-3|TRBV6-1
TGTGCCAGCAGTTATCGTCGGGATACGCAGTATTTT
CASSYRRDTQYF
>.|once|TRBJ2-3|TRBV30
TGTGCCTGGAGTGTATCACAGGGGGGGGGCGATACGCAGTATTTT
CAWSVSQGGGDTQYF
>TRBD1|.|TRBJ1-4|TRBV15
TGTGCCACCGCCCACCCCGGGACAGGGAATGAAAAACTGTTTTTT
CATAHPGTGNEKLFF
>.|.|TRBJ1-1|TRBV7-9
TGTGCCAGCAGCTTCGCAGGAACGAACACTGAAGCTTTCTTT
CASSFAGTNTEAFF
>.|.|TRBJ2-1|TRBV15
TGTGCCACCAGCAGAGATGAGGGGGAAGTTTATCTTGAGCAGTTCTTC
CATSRDEGEVYLEQFF
>TRBD2|.|TRBJ2-1|TRBV30
TGTGCCTGTGGGACTACCAGCCTCGATGAGCAGTTCTTC
CACGTTSLDEQFF
>.|.|TRBJ2-7|TRBV7-9
TGTGCCAGCAGCTTAGGGTCGAATTACCTTGAGGAGCAGTACTTC
CASSLGSNYLEEQYF
>TRBD1|.|TRBJ1-5|TRBV5-8
TGTGCCAGCGAAGTGGGGGACAGGAATCAGCCCCAGCATTTT
CASEVGDRNQPQHF
>.|.|TRBJ2-7|TRBV28
TGTGCCAGCAGTTATCTAAGCTCCTACGAGCAGTACTTC
CASSYLSSYEQYF
>.|.|TRBJ2-1|TRBV7-9
TGTGCCAGCATTGTCCGGGACACAAACAATGAGCAGTTCTTC
CASIVRDTNNEQFF
>.|.|TRBJ2-3|TRBV5-6
TGTGCCAGCAGCCCCGTACAGGCAGATACGCAGTATTTT
CASSPVQADTQYF
>.|.|TRBJ1-1|TRBV7-9
TGTGCCAGCAGCTTAGGTAGCGGGGGAGAAGCTTTCTTT
CASSLGSGGEAFF
>TRBD1|once|TRBJ1-5|TRBV5-5
TGTGCCAGCAGCTTTTCCCAGGGGGATCAGCCCCAGCATTTT
CASSFSQGDQPQHF
>.|.|TRBJ2-2|TRBV28
TGTGCCAGCAGTTTATACACCCAGACAGAAGGAACCGGGGAGCTGTTTTTT
CASSLYTQTEGTGELFF
>.|.|TRBJ2-1|TRBV5-1
TGCGCCAGCAGCTTGGGTAGGGGGACCTACAATGAGCAGTTCTTC
CASSLGRGTYNEQFF
>TRBD2|.|TRBJ2-1|TRBV19
TGTGCCAGTAGTGCCAACGTTGGGAGGGCCGATGAGCAGTTCTTC
CASSANVGRADEQFF
>TRBD1|.|TRBJ1-1|TRBV6-5
TGTGCCAGCAGCACCGACAGGGTTTACACTGAAGCTTTCTTT
CASSTDRVYTEAFF
>.|.|TRBJ1-1|TRBV28
TGTGCCAGCAGTTTAGGTTCTGGGGGCAACACTGAAGCTTTCTTT
CASSLGSGGNTEAFF
>TRBD2|.|TRBJ2-1|TRBV6-5
TGTGCCAGCAGGGGCGGGGGGGCTGGCAATGAGCAGTTCTTC
CASRGGGAGNEQFF
>.|.|TRBJ2-7|TRBV11-1
TGTGCCAGCAGCTTTGGCGGAGGGGTCTACGAGCAGTACTTC
CASSFGGGVYEQYF
>TRBD2|.|TRBJ2-1|TRBV30
TGTGCCTGGAGTCCCGGCCTAGGACTAGCGGGAGACAATGAGCAGTTCTTC
CAWSPGLGLAGDNEQFF
>.|.|TRBJ2-4|TRBV7-8
TGTGCCAGCAGCCTTAGTGAGGTGTCGAACATTCAGTACTTC
CASSLSEVSNIQYF
>TRBD1|once|TRBJ1-5|TRBV2
TGTGCCTCAGGACAGGGGGATTACAATCAGCCCCAGCATTTT
CASGQGDYNQPQHF
>.|.|TRBJ1-1|TRBV19
TGTGCCAGTAGTAGAGGGCCATGGGACACTGAAGCTTTCTTT
CASSRGPWDTEAFF
>.|.|TRBJ2-1|TRBV6-4
TGTGCCAGCAGTGACTCGACGGGGGGCGGGGATGAGCAGTTCTTC
CASSDSTGGGDEQFF
>.|.|TRBJ2-7|TRBV2
TGTGCCAGTGGCCGGGATACCTACGAGCAGTACTTC
CASGRDTYEQYF
>TRBD1|.|TRBJ2-3|TRBV27
TGTGCCAGCAGTCTGGGGACAGCTCGGGCAGATACGCAGTATTTT
CASSLGTARADTQYF
>TRBD1|once|TRBJ1-2|TRBV6-5
TGTGCCAGCAGTTACGAGAGACAGGGAACGAACGGCTACACCTTC
CASSYERQGTNGYTF
>TRBD1|.|TRBJ2-6|TRBV5-1
TGCGCCAGCACCCCCAGGGGGCAGTCCAGCTCTGGGGCCAACGTCCTGACTTTC
CASTPRGQSSSGANVLTF
>.|.|TRBJ2-7|TRBV11-2
TGTGCCAGCAGCTTGTTTTCGGGTTACGAGCAGTACTTC
CASSLFSGYEQYF
>.|.|TRBJ1-3|TRBV21-1
TGTGCCAGCAGGAAGACAGGGGGCCCGACCTTGTTTATTTCACCTATTGGAAACACCATATATTTT
CASRKTGGPTLFISPIGNTIYF
>.|.|TRBJ1-2|TRBV14
TGTGCCAGCAGCCACACAGGGCTTGACTATGGCTACACCTTC
CASSHTGLDYGYTF
>.|.|TRBJ1-2|TRBV29-1
TGCAGCGGCGACATTTCAAACTATGGCTACACCTTC
CSGDISNYGYTF
>.|.|TRBJ2-5|TRBV5-6
TGTGCCAGCAGCCTACCGGGACTTATACAAGAGACCCAGTACTTC
CASSLPGLIQETQYF
>.|.|TRBJ2-2|TRBV2
TGTGCCAGCTCAAAGGGGACCGGGGAGCTGTTTTTT
CASSKGTGELFF
>TRBD2|.|TRBJ2-2|TRBV6-4
TGTGCCAGCAGTGACGGGGGGGGCACCGGGGAGCTGTTTTTT
CASSDGGGTGELFF
>.|.|TRBJ2-1|TRBV5-4
TGTGCCAGCAGCTCTGAGGTGCCTGAGCAGTTCTTC
CASSSEVPEQFF
>.|.|TRBJ1-2|TRBV20-1
TGCAGTGCCACCGGGGGACCTGGCTACACCTTC
CSATGGPGYTF
>.|.|TRBJ2-5|TRBV11-2
TGTGCCAGCAGCCTCCAAGAGACCCAGTACTTC
CASSLQETQYF